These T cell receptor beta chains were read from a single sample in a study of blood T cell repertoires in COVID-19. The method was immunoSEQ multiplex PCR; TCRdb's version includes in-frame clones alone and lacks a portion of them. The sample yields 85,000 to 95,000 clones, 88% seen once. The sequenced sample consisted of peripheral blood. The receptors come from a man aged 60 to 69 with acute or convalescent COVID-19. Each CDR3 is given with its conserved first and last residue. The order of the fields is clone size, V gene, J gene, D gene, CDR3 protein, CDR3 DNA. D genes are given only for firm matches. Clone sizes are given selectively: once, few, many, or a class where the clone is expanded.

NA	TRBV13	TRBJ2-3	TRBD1	CASSLSLQGEPTDTQYF	TGTGCCAGCAGCTTAAGTTTACAGGGGGAGCCCACAGATACGCAGTATTTT
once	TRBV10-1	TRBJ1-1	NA	CASSVDSLGTEAFF	TGCGCCAGCAGTGTTGACAGTCTCGGCACTGAAGCTTTCTTT
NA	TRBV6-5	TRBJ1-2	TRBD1	CASSYYRGYGYTF	TGTGCCAGCAGTTACTACAGGGGTTACGGCTACACCTTC
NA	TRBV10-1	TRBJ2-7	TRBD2	CATSLGRGGEQYF	TGCGCCACCTCCTTGGGGCGCGGGGGCGAGCAGTACTTC
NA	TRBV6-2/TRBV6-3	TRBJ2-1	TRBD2	CASSTLADPYNEQFF	TGTGCCAGCAGCACTCTAGCGGATCCTTACAATGAGCAGTTCTTC
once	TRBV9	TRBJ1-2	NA	CASSRREAGFGYTF	TGTGCCAGCAGCCGCAGGGAAGCAGGGTTCGGCTACACCTTC
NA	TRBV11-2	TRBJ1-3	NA	CASSLIRQGNTIYF	TGTGCCAGCAGCTTAATCCGACAGGGAAACACCATATATTTT
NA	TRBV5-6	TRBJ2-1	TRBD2	CASTKIGSAGGSYNEQFF	TGTGCCAGCACCAAAATCGGGTCGGCGGGAGGGAGTTACAATGAGCAGTTCTTC
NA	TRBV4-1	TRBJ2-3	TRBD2	CASSRERGNSDTQYF	TGCGCCAGCAGCCGAGAGCGGGGGAATTCAGATACGCAGTATTTT
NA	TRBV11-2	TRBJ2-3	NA	CASSSARDIWNF	TGTGCCAGCAGCTCCGCCCGGGACATTTGGAATTTT
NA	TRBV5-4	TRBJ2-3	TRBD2	CASSYGTSGRDTQYF	TGTGCCAGCAGCTACGGGACTAGCGGGAGGGATACGCAGTATTTT
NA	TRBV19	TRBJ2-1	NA	CASSQTTSSYNEQFF	TGTGCCAGTAGCCAAACTACCTCCTCCTACAATGAGCAGTTCTTC
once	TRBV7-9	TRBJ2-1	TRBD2	CASGGEGLGEQFF	TGTGCCAGCGGGGGGGAGGGCCTTGGTGAGCAGTTCTTC
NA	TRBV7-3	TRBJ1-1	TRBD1	CASSQRTGRNTEAFF	TGTGCCAGCAGCCAACGGACAGGCCGGAACACTGAAGCTTTCTTT
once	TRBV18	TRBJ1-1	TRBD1	CASSRDRGGYTEAFF	TGTGCCAGCTCCCGGGACAGGGGTGGGTACACTGAAGCTTTCTTT
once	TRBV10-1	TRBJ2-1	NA	CASSEGSSVGNEQFF	TGCGCCAGCAGTGAGGGGAGCTCGGTGGGCAATGAGCAGTTCTTC
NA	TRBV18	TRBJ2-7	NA	CASSPNSYEQYF	TGTGCCAGCTCACCTAACTCCTACGAGCAGTACTTC
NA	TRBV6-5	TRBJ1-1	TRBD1	CASSKTGANTEAFF	TGTGCCAGCAGTAAGACAGGGGCCAACACTGAAGCTTTCTTT
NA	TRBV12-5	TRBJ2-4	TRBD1	CASGLVRGTGAERGKNIQYF	TGTGCTAGTGGTTTGGTAAGGGGGACAGGGGCCGAGCGGGGCAAAAACATTCAGTACTTC
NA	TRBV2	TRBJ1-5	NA	CASSELGSNQPQHF	TGTGCCAGCAGTGAACTCGGGAGCAATCAGCCCCAGCATTTT
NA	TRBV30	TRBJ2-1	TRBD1	CAWSIGTDNEQFF	TGTGCCTGGAGTATAGGGACAGACAATGAGCAGTTCTTC
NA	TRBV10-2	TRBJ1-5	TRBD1	CASRGQGSYQPQHF	TGCGCCAGCAGGGGACAGGGTTCGTATCAGCCCCAGCATTTT
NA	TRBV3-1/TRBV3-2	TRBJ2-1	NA	CASSRQGHKDEQFF	TGTGCCAGCAGCCGGCAGGGGCATAAGGATGAGCAGTTCTTC
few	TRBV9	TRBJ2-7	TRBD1	CASSSYRQGVPYEQYF	TGTGCCAGCAGCAGTTACAGACAGGGGGTCCCCTACGAGCAGTACTTC
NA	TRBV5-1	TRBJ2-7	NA	CASSSDSYEQYF	TGCGCCAGCAGCTCAGATTCCTACGAGCAGTACTTC
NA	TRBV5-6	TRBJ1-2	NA	CASSSRVFWYGYTF	TGTGCCAGCAGCAGCAGGGTTTTTTGGTATGGCTACACCTTC
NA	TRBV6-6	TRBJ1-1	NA	CATLKTANTEAFF	TGTGCCACATTAAAGACAGCAAACACTGAAGCTTTCTTT
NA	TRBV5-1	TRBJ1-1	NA	CASSSLSNTEAFF	TGCGCCAGCAGCTCGTTATCGAACACTGAAGCTTTCTTT
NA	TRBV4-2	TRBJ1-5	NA	CASSQEGSGQPQHF	TGTGCCAGCAGCCAAGAGGGTTCGGGTCAGCCCCAGCATTTT
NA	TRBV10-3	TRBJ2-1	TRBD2	CAISGSGGRDNEQFF	TGTGCCATCAGTGGCTCGGGAGGCCGGGACAATGAGCAGTTCTTC
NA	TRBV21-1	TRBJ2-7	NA	CASSKALAGEWYEQYF	TGTGCCAGCAGCAAAGCGCTAGCGGGAGAATGGTACGAGCAGTACTTC
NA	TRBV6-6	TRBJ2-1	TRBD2	CASRGGLADSYNEQFF	TGTGCCAGCAGAGGGGGACTAGCGGACTCCTACAATGAGCAGTTCTTC
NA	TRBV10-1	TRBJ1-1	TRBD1	CASSEPGGTEAFF	TGCGCCAGCAGTGAGCCAGGGGGCACTGAAGCTTTCTTT
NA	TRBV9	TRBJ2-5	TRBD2	CASSFGVGSSGRGQETQYF	TGTGCCAGCAGCTTCGGCGTAGGTTCTAGCGGGAGAGGACAAGAGACCCAGTACTTC
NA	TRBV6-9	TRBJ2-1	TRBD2	CASSYFSGRADEQFF	TGTGCCAGCAGTTACTTTAGCGGGAGGGCAGATGAGCAGTTCTTC
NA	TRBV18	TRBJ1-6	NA	CASSPNRQDNSPLHF	TGTGCCAGCTCACCGAATCGACAGGATAATTCACCCCTCCACTTT
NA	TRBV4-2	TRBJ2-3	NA	CASSQETITDTQYF	TGTGCCAGCAGCCAAGAGACTATCACAGATACGCAGTATTTT
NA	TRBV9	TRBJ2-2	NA	CASSVDLVGGSGELFF	TGTGCCAGCAGCGTAGATCTGGTGGGGGGATCCGGGGAGCTGTTTTTT